The 30 T cell receptor beta chains given below trace back to one sample, sequenced in a study of preoperative IRX-2 immunotherapy in early breast cancer (dated by TCRdb to about 2019). This sample's treatment or condition label indicates: preoperative locoregional IRX-2 cytokine immunotherapy. Receptors were amplified or captured by the immunoSEQ multiplex PCR assay. TCRdb stores this immuneACCESS table with in-frame sequences only. Part of the clones is absent; in the studies checked, under half of the shortfall reflects unresolved V genes, and no reason is known for the rest. The sample profile shows more than 750 clones; around four fifths of them were found once. Around 7.7% of the sample is taken by the ten largest. This specimen was tumor tissue, taken before IRX-2 immunotherapy. These receptors were collected from a human donor with breast cancer.

The chain has TRBV14 and TRBJ1-6, with D uncertain. The CDR3 consists of 14 residues. CDR1 is SGHDN, CDR2 FVKESK, per germline. The V gene lost 0 bases and the J gene lost 2 bases, with 2 bases spanning the gap. CDR3 DNA sequence: TGTGCCAGCAGCCAAGAGCCCTATAATTCACCCCTCCACTTT. Translating it yields CASSQEPYNSPLHF.

The chain links TRBV6-1 to TRBJ1-3; 7 bases match TRBD1. Germline V gene sequence: CDR1 MNHNS, CDR2 SASEGT. V was pared by 1 base and J by 0 bases, with 3 bases of the junction left unmatched. The CDR3 has 16 amino acids. CDR3 DNA sequence: TGTGCCAGCAGTGAAGGAGGGACAGCCTCTGGAAACACCATATATTTT. It translates to CASSEGGTASGNTIYF.

The genes are TRBV28 and TRBJ1-4, with TRBD1 matching 8 bases. The CDR3 spans 15 residues. V shed 5 bases and J 6 bases; nucleotides not matched to a gene: 8. The germline V gene encodes CDR1 MDHEN and CDR2 SYDVKM. CDR3 sequence reads: CASSPPRGQDEKLFF. DNA for the CDR3: TGTGCCAGCAGTCCCCCCAGGGGGCAGGATGAAAAACTGTTTTTT.

This rearrangement joins TRBV18 to TRBJ2-7, with D hard to call. This CDR3 is built from 14 residues. Germline V CDR1 and CDR2: KGHSH, LQKENI. Trimming took 3 bases from V and 7 from J, leaving 16 bases between them. The DNA for the CDR3 is TGTGCCAGCTCACCGATCGACGGGCCTGGTGAGCAGTACTTC. Translation: CASSPIDGPGEQYF.

V gene TRBV5-1 combines with J gene TRBJ1-2, with D hard to call. V was cut by 0 bases and J by 4 bases, with 13 bases left in between. This CDR3 contains 15 residues. CDR1 and CDR2 from the germline V gene are SGHRS and YFSETQ. Written as DNA, the CDR3 is TGCGCCAGCAGCTTGGATGGAACTTCCGCCTATGGCTACACCTTC. It yields the protein CASSLDGTSAYGYTF.

This chain connects TRBV28 to TRBJ2-7; 7 nucleotides match TRBD2. The CDR3 is 14 amino acids. Germline V lookup: CDR1 MDHEN, CDR2 SYDVKM. V shed 3 bases, J shed 1 base, and the junction held 3 bases outside the gene matches. The CDR3 loop is CASSFWEGSYEQYF. For the CDR3, the DNA is TGTGCCAGCAGTTTTTGGGAGGGATCCTACGAGCAGTACTTC.

The chain links TRBV18 to TRBJ2-1, with D possibly being TRBD1 or TRBD2 (5 bases each). Germline V CDR1 and CDR2: KGHSH, LQKENI. V was clipped by 3 bases and J by 3 bases, with 18 bases between them. CDR3 length: 17 amino acids. The CDR3 region has the DNA TGTGCCAGCTCACCTTCCGGGACCCTTACCTTCTACAATGAGCAGTTCTTC. Translated, it gives CASSPSGTLTFYNEQFF.

This sequence joins TRBV6-8 and TRBJ1-2; D might be TRBD1 (5 bases). This CDR3 spans 13 amino acids. Germline V gene lookup returns CDR1 MNHGY and CDR2 SAAAGT. V dropped 7 bases and J dropped 4 bases, with 13 bases sitting between them. The CDR3 loop is CASTRGGTYGYTF. The CDR3 DNA reads TGTGCCAGCACCCGGGGGGGTACCTATGGCTACACCTTC.

This clone was observed once. The chain combines TRBV11-3 with TRBJ1-5; 7 bases match TRBD1. Germline CDR1 SGHNT, CDR2 YENEEA. This CDR3 spans 15 amino acids. V lost 6 bases, J lost 9 bases, and 14 bases stayed unmatched. The CDR3 loop is CASRRAGTVSSPQHF. The CDR3 nucleotides are TGTGCCAGCAGGCGCGCCGGGACAGTTTCTTCGCCCCAGCATTTT. Complete variable domain (other parts from reference TRBV11-3 and TRBJ1-5): EAGVVQSPRYKIIEKKQPVAFWCNPISGHNTLYWYLQNLGQGPELLIRYENEEAVDDSQLPKDRFSAERLKGVDSTLKIQPAELGDSAVYLCASRRAGTVSSPQHFGDGTRLSIL.

This chain links TRBV6-8 with TRBJ1-4; 7 bases map to TRBD1. Trimming took 5 bases from V and 6 from J; bases not matched to a gene: 6. The CDR3 totals 14 residues. The V gene's germline CDR1 is MNHGY and CDR2 SAAAGT. The CDR3 is CASSHGTAYEKLFF. CDR3 nucleotide sequence: TGTGCCAGCAGTCACGGGACAGCCTATGAAAAACTGTTTTTT.

The gene calls are TRBV28 and TRBJ1-5, with D unresolved. Germline assignment: CDR1 MDHEN and CDR2 SYDVKM. V shed 5 bases and J shed 4 bases, with 9 bases lying between them. The CDR3 totals 13 residues. Here the CDR3 reads CASSRSHNQPQHF. The CDR3 DNA reads as TGTGCCAGCAGTCGGTCACATAATCAGCCCCAGCATTTT. Full variable domain (missing parts from reference TRBV28 and TRBJ1-5): DVKVTQSSRYLVKRTGEKVFLECVQDMDHENMFWYRQDPGLGLRLIYFSYDVKMKEKGDIPEGYSVSREKKERFSLILESASTNQTSMYLCASSRSHNQPQHFGDGTRLSIL.

The chain has TRBV6-8 and TRBJ2-3; D ambiguous. The V end was cut by 5 bases, the J end by 0 bases, with 12 bases between. CDR3 length: 15 amino acids. CDR1 is MNHGY and CDR2 is SAAAGT in the germline V gene. CDR3 amino acids: CASSRSASSTDTQYF. DNA for the CDR3: TGTGCCAGCAGTCGAAGCGCGTCTAGCACAGATACGCAGTATTTT.

The rearrangement uses TRBV19 and TRBJ1-4; D remains ambiguous. The CDR3 length is 13 residues. Trimming left V 2 bases short and J 3 bases short, with 4 bases between. From germline, CDR1 is LNHDA and CDR2 SQIVND (reference sequence). CDR3 sequence (DNA): TGTGCCAGTAGTATAACTTCTAATGAAAAACTGTTTTTT. Amino acids: CASSITSNEKLFF.

The chain couples TRBV7-5 to TRBJ2-7; TRBD1 is the table's D call and was not checked against the DNA. TRBV7-5 is shown as a pseudogene. The CDR3 is 16 amino acids. This chain's CDR3 is CASSSGTGGQFYEQYF. The CDR3 DNA follows: TGTGCCAGCAGCTCTGGGACAGGGGGGCAGTTCTACGAGCAGTACTTC.

The rearrangement links TRBV19 to TRBJ2-5; 8 nucleotides agree with TRBD1. Trimming cost V 8 bases and J 3 bases; bases outside gene matches: 8. CDR1 and CDR2 (germline): LNHDA, SQIVND (reference sequence). The CDR3 length is 14 residues. The CDR3, as DNA: TGTGCCAGTCGGACAGGGTTCGAAGAAGAGACCCAGTACTTC. Residues: CASRTGFEEETQYF.

J is TRBJ1-5 and V is TRBV6-8; D is unresolved. Trimming pared 2 bases from V and 1 base from J, leaving 3 bases between. The CDR3 extends over 13 amino acids. Germline V gene sequence: CDR1 MNHGY, CDR2 SAAAGT. CDR3 coding DNA: TGTGCCAGCAGTTACCGGAGCAATCAGCCCCAGCATTTT. It encodes CASSYRSNQPQHF.

This chain uses TRBV11-3 with TRBJ1-2; TRBD1 matches 7 bases. Germline trimming cut 3 bases from V and 4 bases from J; bases unmatched to any gene: 5. Germline CDR1 SGHNT, CDR2 YENEEA. This CDR3 contains 14 residues. The CDR3 DNA follows: TGTGCCAGCAGCTTCGGACAGGCTCGCTATGGCTACACCTTC. Translating gives CASSFGQARYGYTF.

The V call is TRBV11-3, the J call TRBJ2-1; no firm D call. Trimming stripped 5 bases from V and 9 bases from J, with 17 bases between. The CDR3 runs to 14 residues. Germline-derived CDR1 and CDR2 are SGHNT and YENEEA. The CDR3 region has the DNA TGTGCCAGCAGCGGCCGGGCCCGCGTCGGTGAGCAGTTCTTC. This sequence encodes CASSGRARVGEQFF. The variable domain in full, completed from reference TRBV11-3 and TRBJ2-1, reads EAGVVQSPRYKIIEKKQPVAFWCNPISGHNTLYWYLQNLGQGPELLIRYENEEAVDDSQLPKDRFSAERLKGVDSTLKIQPAELGDSAVYLCASSGRARVGEQFFGPGTRLTVL.

This clone was detected a few times. The gene calls are TRBV19 and TRBJ1-1; TRBD1 matches 11 bases. CDR3 length: 14 amino acids. J lost 8 bases, V lost 5 bases, and 7 bases had no gene match. The germline V gene has CDR1 LNHDA and CDR2 SQIVND (reference sequence). CDR3 sequence: CASSSGTGGREAFF. The CDR3, as DNA: TGTGCCAGTAGTTCCGGGACAGGGGGTCGGGAAGCTTTCTTT.

The chain joins TRBV28 to TRBJ1-3, with no clear D. The germline V gene encodes CDR1 MDHEN and CDR2 SYDVKM. This CDR3 region has 14 residues. The V and J ends lost 2 bases and 0 bases respectively, with 5 bases between them. The CDR3 DNA is TGTGCCAGCAGTTTAAAAGTCTCTGGAAACACCATATATTTT. Its protein is CASSLKVSGNTIYF.

This clone was detected a few times. The chain employs TRBV28 and TRBJ1-6; D gene uncertain. The CDR3 runs to 16 residues. CDR1 and CDR2 from the germline V gene are MDHEN and SYDVKM. Trimming removed 3 bases from V and 5 bases from J, with 14 bases in between. CDR3 in amino acids: CASSFFGLVDNSPLHF. Written as DNA, the CDR3 is TGTGCCAGCAGTTTTTTCGGGTTGGTCGATAATTCACCCCTCCACTTT.

CDR3 loop: CASSLVAGGFGTDTQYF. The CDR3 region has the DNA TGTGCCAGCAGCTTAGTAGCAGGGGGCTTCGGCACAGATACGCAGTATTTT. The chain carries TRBV11-3 and TRBJ2-3, with 8 bases lining up with TRBD1. The CDR3 totals 17 residues. The V gene end was trimmed by 1 base and the J gene end by 1 base; junction bases not matched to a gene: 7. CDR1 is SGHNT, CDR2 YENEEA, per germline.

This rearrangement joins TRBV29-1 to TRBJ1-2; D unresolved. Germline V CDR1 and CDR2: SQVTM, ANQGSEA. This CDR3 contains 15 residues. V was cut by 1 base and J by 6 bases, with 18 bases left in between. The CDR3 protein is CSVEAGRSILDGYTF. The CDR3 nucleotides read TGCAGCGTTGAAGCCGGGCGGAGTATCCTCGATGGCTACACCTTC.

This sequence joins TRBV6-8 and TRBJ1-2, with TRBD1 as a possible D gene (6 bases). Trimming stripped 4 bases from V and 1 base from J, with 13 bases between. The CDR3 runs 15 residues. Germline V gene lookup returns CDR1 MNHGY and CDR2 SAAAGT. The CDR3 reads CASSFLNRVNYGYTF. CDR3 in DNA: TGTGCCAGCAGTTTTTTGAACAGGGTTAACTATGGCTACACCTTC.

J is TRBJ1-1 and V is TRBV6-8; the D gene is possibly TRBD1 (6 bases). Deletions cut 7 bases from V and 4 bases from J, with 16 bases between. From germline, CDR1 is MNHGY and CDR2 SAAAGT. The CDR3 has 14 amino acids. The CDR3 nucleotides read TGTGCCAGCATCCTTTCCCGACAGGCCACTGAAGCTTTCTTT. It yields the protein CASILSRQATEAFF.

This chain links TRBV15 with TRBJ2-3; tentatively, D is TRBD2 (7 bases). Germline CDR1 and CDR2: LNHNV and YYDKDF (reference sequence). V lost 3 bases and J 2 bases, leaving 12 bases between the germline ends. This CDR3 contains 15 residues. Here the CDR3 reads CATSSRGGLTDTQYF. The DNA for the CDR3 is TGTGCCACCAGCAGTAGGGGGGGACTCACAGATACGCAGTATTTT.

This chain uses TRBV18 with TRBJ2-3; D gene unclear. V was pared by 0 bases and J by 0 bases, with 13 bases between. Germline V gene lookup returns CDR1 KGHSH and CDR2 LQKENI. The CDR3 has 17 residues. The chain's CDR3 is CASSPPDRLTSTDTQYF. The CDR3 bases are TGTGCCAGCTCACCACCGGACCGACTGACTAGCACAGATACGCAGTATTTT.

The genes are TRBV11-3 and TRBJ1-2; D may be TRBD1 (5 bases). The CDR3 totals 15 residues. Trimming stripped 5 bases from V and 4 bases from J, with 17 bases between. In germline, CDR1 is SGHNT, CDR2 YENEEA. DNA for the CDR3: TGTGCCAGCAGCGACCCGGGACGGACCGTCTATGGCTACACCTTC. Its translation: CASSDPGRTVYGYTF.

This clone was recorded a few times. The V gene is TRBV11-3, the J gene TRBJ1-6, with D possibly TRBD1 on 6 matching bases. Per germline, CDR1 SGHNT and CDR2 YENEEA. V was shortened by 3 bases and J by 10 bases, with 16 bases between the two germline ends. The CDR3 loop spans 15 amino acids. The CDR3 reads CASSLAGTQTSPLHF. CDR3 sequence (DNA): TGTGCCAGCAGCTTGGCCGGGACACAGACCTCACCCCTCCACTTT.

Concerning this clone: Its ends do not fully match the called genes, so a read error is possible. This chain joins TRBV6-8 and TRBJ1-2; 11 positions match TRBD1. The CDR3 runs to 14 residues. Germline values: CDR1 MNHGY, CDR2 SAAAGT. This CDR3 reads CAISGGQGAYGYTF. CDR3 bases: TGTGCCATCAGTGGTGGACAGGGGGCTTATGGCTACACCTTC.